These 16 T cell receptor beta chains were all obtained from the same sample, sequenced in a study of T cells in Graves' hyperthyroidism and ophthalmopathy (dated by TCRdb to between 2018 and 2021). Preparation of the library involved multiplex PCR. Sequencing used an Illumina HiSeq 2000. TCR beta CDR3 regions were amplified from RNA transcripts. For the first round of RT-PCR on the TCR CDR3, the HTBI primer set was used together with the Qiagen OneStep RT-PCR kit. TCRdb handled the public reads itself, with Q25 trimming in fastp and clone calling in MiXCR, and kept productive beta chains. Merged by CDR3 protein, the rows form single entries marked with the most common genes and DNA. The sample yields hundreds of thousands of distinct CDR3 sequences; about 45% were counted once. The ten largest clones capture less than 9% of the sample. The sequenced material came from peripheral blood or thyroid tissue (not recorded which). The receptors were gathered from an adult man with Graves' disease, either hyperthyroidism or ophthalmopathy (not recorded which).

The rearrangement uses TRBV7-2 and TRBJ2-5; TRBD1 agrees at 8 bases. The CDR3 length is 15 residues. Germline V gene lookup returns CDR1 SGHTA and CDR2 FQGNSA. V dropped 5 bases and J dropped 1; count of bases not matched to a gene: 6. For the CDR3, the DNA is TGTGCCAGCAGCACCCGGACAGGGATCCAAGAGACCCAGTACTTC. Protein: CASSTRTGIQETQYF.

The table lists this clonotype with many counts. The CDR3 loop is CASSLDDRVSYTEAFF. The CDR3 region has the DNA TGCGCCAGCAGCTTGGACGACAGGGTATCGTACACTGAAGCTTTCTTT. J is TRBJ1-1 and V is TRBV5-1; 7 bases align to TRBD1. CDR3 length equals 16 residues. Per germline, CDR1 SGHRS and CDR2 YFSETQ. Losses at the gene ends were 0 bases for V and 3 bases for J; bases not matched to a gene: 8.

This clonotype was seen a handful of times. The chain has TRBV7-2 and TRBJ1-5; D is unclear. V lost 5 bases and J 3 bases, leaving 17 bases between the germline ends. The CDR3 loop spans 16 amino acids. Germline V gene data show CDR1 as SGHTA and CDR2 as FQGNSA. The CDR3 here is CASSPLTWNPNQPQHF. CDR3 DNA sequence: TGTGCCAGCAGCCCGCTGACATGGAACCCCAATCAGCCCCAGCATTTT. Using reference TRBV7-2 and TRBJ1-5 for the parts outside the CDR3, the full variable domain is GAGVSQSPSNKVTEKGKDVELRCDPISGHTALYWYRQSLGQGLEFLIYFQGNSAPDKSGLPSDRFSAERTGGSVSTLTIQRTQQEDSAVYLCASSPLTWNPNQPQHFGDGTRLSIL.

The V gene is TRBV11-2, the J gene TRBJ1-6; 7 bases align to TRBD1. The CDR3 covers 15 residues. The J segment lost 14 bases and the V segment lost 5 bases, leaving 15 bases of the junction unmatched. Germline assignment: CDR1 SGHAT and CDR2 FQNNGV. The CDR3 DNA reads TGTGCCAGCAGCCAAGACACCAGGGGGGAGGTGGCCCTCCACTTT. Its translation: CASSQDTRGEVALHF.

This clonotype has only a few counts. The rearrangement links TRBV6-2 or TRBV6-3 to TRBJ1-1, with TRBD1 as a possible D gene (5 bases). The germline CDR1 and CDR2 sequences are MNHEY and SVGEGT. Deletions cut 11 bases from V and 8 bases from J, with 12 bases between. The CDR3 length is 10 residues. CDR3 nucleotide sequence: TGTGCCCCGGGACGGGAGGAAGCTTTCTTT. Residues: CAPGREEAFF.

The chain combines TRBV14 with TRBJ2-2; maybe TRBD2 (5 bases). V lost 5 bases and J 6 bases, leaving 16 bases between the germline ends. This CDR3 has 15 amino acids. Germline CDR1 and CDR2: SGHDN and FVKESK. The CDR3 reads CASSLDPGIAGELFF. CDR3 nucleotides: TGTGCCAGCAGCTTGGACCCGGGGATAGCCGGGGAGCTGTTTTTT. The variable domain in full, with the rest retrieved from reference TRBV14 and TRBJ2-2, is EAGVTQFPSHSVIEKGQTVTLRCDPISGHDNLYWYRRVMGKEIKFLLHFVKESKQDESGMPNNRFLAERTGGTYSTLKVQPAELEDSGVYFCASSLDPGIAGELFFGEGSRLTVL.

This clonotype was observed a few times. This sequence joins TRBV7-2 and TRBJ1-5; the match to TRBD1 covers 9 bases. The germline gives CDR1 SGHTA, CDR2 FQGNSA. With V trimmed by 1 base and J by 5 bases, 6 bases remained unmatched. The CDR3 length is 16 residues. CDR3 loop: CASSLDGTGIYQPQHF. In DNA form, the CDR3 reads TGTGCCAGCAGCTTAGATGGGACAGGGATCTATCAGCCCCAGCATTTT.

The rearrangement links TRBV20-1 to TRBJ2-7; D uncertain. This CDR3 region has 13 residues. The germline V and J ends were trimmed by 3 bases and 4 bases, with 13 bases remaining between them. Germline loops: CDR1 DFQATT, CDR2 SNEGSKA (reference sequence). CDR3 coding DNA: TGCAGTGCTAGGTCTTACCCAGGTTACGAGCAGTACTTC. Its translation: CSARSYPGYEQYF.

The chain has TRBV12-3 or TRBV12-4 and TRBJ1-2; D may be TRBD1 (5 bases). Trimming removed 5 bases at V and 8 bases at J, with 21 bases between. This CDR3 is built from 15 residues. The CDR3 nucleotides are TGTGCCAGCAGTCCCTCGGCGGGGGACCTCTTGGGCTACACCTTC. It is translated as CASSPSAGDLLGYTF.

As to this clonotype: A much larger clone lies one base from this, so it may be a read error. The chain has TRBV7-2 and TRBJ1-4; D is possibly TRBD1 (5 bases). This CDR3 comprises 13 residues. The germline V gene has CDR1 SGHTA and CDR2 FQGNSA. CDR3 sequence: CASSFPGRERLFF. In DNA, the CDR3 is TGTGCCAGCAGCTTTCCGGGACGTGAAAGACTGTTTTTT. Complete variable domain (other parts from reference TRBV7-2 and TRBJ1-4): GAGVSQSPSNKVTEKGKDVELRCDPISGHTALYWYRQSLGQGLEFLIYFQGNSAPDKSGLPSDRFSAERTGGSVSTLTIQRTQQEDSAVYLCASSFPGRERLFFGSGTQLSVL.

This clonotype came up many times. The chain employs TRBV29-1 and TRBJ1-5; D remains ambiguous. Germline CDR1 is SQVTM and CDR2 is ANQGSEA. Deletions cut 3 bases from V and 9 bases from J, with 15 bases between. CDR3 length: 13 residues. CDR3 in DNA: TGCAGCGTTGAGTGGGTCCCCTCGGGGCCCCAGCATTTT. Residues: CSVEWVPSGPQHF. The full variable domain, completed using reference TRBV29-1 and TRBJ1-5, is SAVISQKPSRDICQRGTSLTIQCQVDSQVTMMFWYRQQPGQSLTLIATANQGSEATYESGFVIDKFPISRPNLTFSTLTVSNMSPEDSSIYLCSVEWVPSGPQHFGDGTRLSIL.

This clonotype turned up a few times. The chain couples TRBV12-3 or TRBV12-4 to TRBJ1-4; 10 bases align to TRBD1. Trimming at V came to 5 bases and at J to 6 bases, leaving 3 bases not matched to a gene. The CDR3 extends over 14 amino acids. CDR3 nucleotide sequence: TGTGCCAGCAGTCGACAGGGGGCGGATGAAAAACTGTTTTTT. Protein product: CASSRQGADEKLFF.

There are many counts of this clonotype. Written as DNA, the CDR3 is TGTGCCAGCAGCATTGGACTACGCGGGAGGTCTGGGGCCAACGTCCTGACTTTC. Translated: CASSIGLRGRSGANVLTF. This chain connects TRBV7-6 to TRBJ2-6; 8 bases match TRBD2. CDR1 SGHVS and CDR2 FNYEAQ come from the germline V gene. There are 18 residues in the CDR3. V shed 5 bases, J shed 1 base, and the junction held 10 bases outside the gene matches.

Regarding this clonotype: A junction end diverges from the germline sequence, so it may reflect a read error. The CDR3 spells CASSLGRNQEAQYF. As DNA, the CDR3 is TGCGCCAGCAGCTTGGGAAGAAACCAAGAGGCCCAGTACTTC. V gene TRBV5-1 combines with J gene TRBJ2-5; D is ambiguous. The CDR3 runs 14 residues. Germline CDR1 reads SGHRS; CDR2 reads YFSETQ.

In this sample, this clonotype turned up many times. The CDR3 nucleotides read TGTGCCACCAGCGGGGGTACTGACAGGCGGGGTCAGCCCCAGCATTTT. It specifies CATSGGTDRRGQPQHF. The chain employs TRBV15 and TRBJ1-5, with D possibly being TRBD1 (6 bases). Per germline, CDR1 LNHNV and CDR2 YYDKDF (reference sequence). V was pared by 5 bases and J by 6 bases, with 20 bases between. The CDR3 consists of 16 residues.

This chain links TRBV7-2 with TRBJ2-7, with D perhaps assigned TRBD1 or TRBD2 (5 bases each). Germline lookup yields CDR1 SGHTA and CDR2 FQGNSA. CDR3 length: 13 amino acids. V was pared by 5 bases and J by 5 bases, with 13 bases between. In DNA, the CDR3 is TGTGCCAGCAGCCCATCCGGGACCCACGAGCAGTACTTC. It translates to CASSPSGTHEQYF.